The rows below give T cell receptor beta chains drawn from one sample of a study of blood T cell repertoires in COVID-19. This table comes from immunoSEQ multiplex PCR, and its TCRdb copy is limited to in-frame clones, with some not included. This sample has 45,000 to 55,000 clones, with around 78% found just once. The sequenced sample was peripheral blood. These receptors were obtained from a human donor in a cohort sampled during active COVID-19. CDR3s include the opening cysteine and the closing phenylalanine or tryptophan. Part of the rows lack a size; the others show once, few, many or a class for expanded clones.

CDR3aa,v_gene,abundance
CASSLGANTEAFF,TRBV11-2,-
CASSLIGQPSYEQYF,TRBV5-5,-
CASSQGAGPGTGGATNEKLFF,TRBV4-3,-
CASSLQGATNEKLFF,TRBV5-1,-
CASSLDSLYEQYF,TRBV5-6,-
CASSLVDRAFYEQYF,TRBV7-9,-
CASSKEKSGGAGETQYF,TRBV21-1,-
CASSLRLAVLTYNEQFF,TRBV7-3,-
CASSLGTGLDTQYF,TRBV7-7,-
CASSYSGQGDYGYTF,TRBV6-2/TRBV6-3,-
CASSPGQTAGQPQHF,TRBV7-2,-
CASSPAGGNTGELFF,TRBV9,-
CASSETGDLNNSPLHF,TRBV9,-
CASSPRYSNQPQHF,TRBV7-2,-
CASSFPGLDTGELFF,TRBV5-4,-
CSVSLGFGSPLHF,TRBV29-1,-
CASSSGTAVLSNEQFF,TRBV6-2/TRBV6-3,-
CASSVAFGPTDTQYF,TRBV11-2,-
CASNRLRDPQGTNEKLFF,TRBV10-1,-
CASSPRFGRLGTGLGETQYF,TRBV4-1,-
CASSMKGGLNTGELFF,TRBV19,-
CASSLTATGGDNIQYF,TRBV27,few
CASSLAAAYGSPLHF,TRBV5-1,-
CASSISTGTGYGYTF,TRBV7-2,-
CASSWGDRGSGGYTF,TRBV5-1,once
CASSLEVRARQPQHF,TRBV7-2,once
CASSSRDTSLYEQYF,TRBV5-4,once